Listed below are T cell receptor beta chains from one sample, sequenced in a study of response to subunit inactivated influenza vaccine. Each CDR3 protein gets one entry after TCRdb re-called the RT-PCR reads with MiXCR. The sample yields a few hundred thousand distinct CDR3 sequences, more than 9% seen once. The material was non-naive T cells sorted from PBMCs, obtained 14 to 15 days before vaccination. These receptors were obtained from a man aged 50 to 60 who received an inactivated influenza vaccine. Both conserved end residues are part of each CDR3. D genes are given only for firm matches. Rows may omit the clone size; those that give it use once, few, many or a size class.

TRBD1 | TRBJ1-1 | . | TRBV27 | TGTGCCAGCTTGCGACAGGGGTTGAACACTGAAGCTTTCTTT | CASLRQGLNTEAFF
TRBD1 | TRBJ2-3 | few | TRBV11-2 | TGTGCCAGCAGCAATCGGGACAGGACCACACTATTCACAGATACGCAGTATTTT | CASSNRDRTTLFTDTQYF
. | TRBJ1-2 | few | TRBV20-1 | TGCAGTGCTAGAGATGCCGGGCTAAACTATGGCTACACCTTC | CSARDAGLNYGYTF
TRBD1 | TRBJ1-6 | few | TRBV5-4 | TGTGCCAGCAGCTTAGCCGGGACAGGGTCTTCACCCCTCCACTTT | CASSLAGTGSSPLHF
. | TRBJ2-7 | . | TRBV18 | TGTGCCAGCTCACCGAGTCGATCCTACGAGCAGTACTTC | CASSPSRSYEQYF
TRBD2 | TRBJ2-1 | few | TRBV20-1 | TGCAGTGCTCGAGGACTAGCGGTCTCCTACAATGAGCAGTTCTTC | CSARGLAVSYNEQFF
TRBD2 | TRBJ2-3 | . | TRBV6-5 | TGTGCCAGCAGTACTAGCGGGAGGACAGATACGCAGTATTTT | CASSTSGRTDTQYF
TRBD1 | TRBJ1-2 | many | TRBV12-3/TRBV12-4 | TGTGCCAGCAGTTGGGTTGGGACAGTCTATGGCTACACCTTC | CASSWVGTVYGYTF
. | TRBJ2-2 | few | TRBV20-1 | TGCAGTGCTAGAGATGGGGGGTCGTGGAGGACGAACACCGGGGAGCTGTTTTTT | CSARDGGSWRTNTGELFF
TRBD2 | TRBJ2-2 | . | TRBV5-1 | TGCGCCAGCAGCGGCACTAGCGAATTCAGCACCGGGGAGCTGTTTTTT | CASSGTSEFSTGELFF
TRBD1 | TRBJ2-7 | few | TRBV6-2/TRBV6-3 | TGTGCCAGCAGTTACGGGCCAGGGGGTTCCTACGAGCAGTACTTC | CASSYGPGGSYEQYF
. | TRBJ2-1 | few | TRBV3-1 | TGTGCCAGCAGCGTCTCGGGACGGTCGACCTTTTTC | CASSVSGRSTFF
. | TRBJ1-2 | few | TRBV9 | TGTGCCAGCAGCGTAGAAACAGGGCCTAAGTATAACTATGGCTACACCTTC | CASSVETGPKYNYGYTF
. | TRBJ1-6 | many | TRBV6-1 | TGTGCCAGCAGCAGTTACGGTGGGGCGACACCCCTCCACTTT | CASSSYGGATPLHF
. | TRBJ2-7 | many | TRBV10-3 | TGTGCCATCAGTGACAACTACGAGCAGTACTTC | CAISDNYEQYF
. | TRBJ1-5 | few | TRBV28 | TGTGCCAGCAGTGGGAGGGCTCAGCCCCAGCATTTT | CASSGRAQPQHF
. | TRBJ2-7 | many | TRBV5-1 | TGCGCCAGCAGCCCGGGGGCAGGACAGCAGAACGAGCAGTACTTC | CASSPGAGQQNEQYF
. | TRBJ1-1 | . | TRBV19 | TGTGCCAGTAGTGGGGTCTCGAACACTGAAGCTTTCTTT | CASSGVSNTEAFF
TRBD1 | TRBJ2-5 | . | TRBV15 | TGTGCCACCAGCAGCCTTCTCGGGACAGAACAAGAGACCCAGTACTTC | CATSSLLGTEQETQYF
TRBD1 | TRBJ2-1 | . | TRBV6-2/TRBV6-3 | TGTGCCAGCAGTTACTCGATCATTTGGGACAGGGAGGGTTTTAGCGTCTCCTACAATGAGCAGTTCTTC | CASSYSIIWDREGFSVSYNEQFF
. | TRBJ2-3 | . | TRBV7-6 | TGTGCCAGCAGCTCGGACACTATAGATACGCAGTATTTT | CASSSDTIDTQYF
TRBD1 | TRBJ2-3 | few | TRBV3-1 | TGTGCCAGCAGCCAGGGACAGTTTCTCGGTACGCAGTATTTT | CASSQGQFLGTQYF
TRBD1 | TRBJ2-1 | . | TRBV12-3/TRBV12-4 | TGTGCCAGCAGTTTTGGGACAGACTACAATGAGCAGTTCTTC | CASSFGTDYNEQFF
. | TRBJ2-5 | few | TRBV7-2 | TGTGCCAGCAGCTTAGCAAGACTAGAAGGAGAGACCCAGTACTTC | CASSLARLEGETQYF
. | TRBJ2-3 | many | TRBV7-9 | TGTGCCAGCAGCTTTGGCCCTGGGGGGGCCTACGATACGCAGTATTTT | CASSFGPGGAYDTQYF
. | TRBJ2-3 | . | TRBV24-1 | TGTGCCACCAGTGATTTTCCAGACTTTACCGATGGAAGCACAGATACGCAGTATTTT | CATSDFPDFTDGSTDTQYF
TRBD2 | TRBJ2-5 | many | TRBV28 | TGTGCCAGCAGTCGGGGGGAACTAGCGGGAGGGCCGGAGCAAGAGACCCAGTACTTC | CASSRGELAGGPEQETQYF
. | TRBJ2-1 | . | TRBV24-1 | TGTGCCACCAGTGGTCGGGGACAACGCTCCTACAATGAGCAGTTCTTC | CATSGRGQRSYNEQFF
. | TRBJ2-3 | . | TRBV29-1 | TGCAGCGTCGATAGGGGGGGACGTTTCTCCTCGAGGGGCACAGATACGCAGTATTTT | CSVDRGGRFSSRGTDTQYF
TRBD1 | TRBJ2-1 | many | TRBV12-3/TRBV12-4 | TGTGCCAGCAGTTCCCGGACAGGGGGGAATGAGCAGTTCTTC | CASSSRTGGNEQFF
. | TRBJ1-2 | few | TRBV6-2/TRBV6-3 | TGTGCCAGCAGTTACCTCCAGGGGAGGGATGGCTACACCTTC | CASSYLQGRDGYTF
TRBD1 | TRBJ2-7 | . | TRBV4-3 | TGCGCCAGCAGCCAAGTTCGTCAGGGGGATCGCTACGAGCAGTACTTC | CASSQVRQGDRYEQYF
. | TRBJ1-5 | few | TRBV15 | TGTGCCACCAGCAGAGACGGAGTCAATCAGCCCCAGCATTTT | CATSRDGVNQPQHF
. | TRBJ2-3 | . | TRBV6-2/TRBV6-3 | TGTGCCAGCAGCTTGGGAAAGGGACGCACAGATACGCAGTATTTT | CASSLGKGRTDTQYF